One and the same sample provided the 22 T cell receptor beta chains below, sequenced in a study of T cell responses to AZD1222 COVID-19 vaccine. Produced via immunoSEQ multiplex PCR; TCRdb's table is partial and in-frame only. In the table there are approximately 90,000 clones, 90% of which are singletons. The sequenced sample was peripheral blood, obtained on day 0 of AZD1222 vaccination. The receptors derive from an adult in good health.

This chain uses TRBV6-1 with TRBJ1-1; D gene unclear. V was clipped by 3 bases and J by 5 bases, with 19 bases between them. Germline V lookup: CDR1 MNHNS, CDR2 SASEGT. The length of the CDR3 is 16 residues. The CDR3 reads CASSDKEVQGRTEAFF. CDR3 DNA sequence: TGTGCCAGCAGTGACAAGGAAGTTCAAGGACGGACTGAAGCTTTCTTT.

This clone was detected once. CDR3 protein: CASSLRANYGYTF. The CDR3 DNA follows: TGTGCCAGCAGTTTGAGGGCTAACTATGGCTACACCTTC. This chain connects TRBV28 to TRBJ1-2; D is unclear. The CDR3 covers 13 residues. Germline-derived CDR1 and CDR2 are MDHEN and SYDVKM. The V and J ends lost 3 bases and 0 bases respectively, with 5 bases between them.

The chain links TRBV19 to TRBJ2-5, with D hard to call. V lost 10 bases and J lost 2, with 20 bases in between. CDR3 size: 15 residues. Germline values: CDR1 LNHDA, CDR2 SQIVND (reference sequence). The CDR3: CATSRLELNQETQYF. The DNA for the CDR3 is TGTGCCACTTCTAGATTAGAGTTGAATCAAGAGACCCAGTACTTC.

This clone was picked up a small number of times. V gene TRBV14 combines with J gene TRBJ1-1; D call uncertain. Trimming pared 1 base from V and 6 bases from J, leaving 12 bases between. Per germline, CDR1 SGHDN and CDR2 FVKESK. This CDR3 is built from 14 residues. DNA of the CDR3: TGTGCCAGCAGCCAAGTCTCTTCCGGCGCTGAAGCTTTCTTT. Its protein is CASSQVSSGAEAFF.

The gene calls are TRBV27 and TRBJ1-5; possibly TRBD1 for D (5 bases). V was trimmed by 6 bases and J by 3 bases, leaving 12 bases between them. There are 14 residues in the CDR3. The germline CDR1 and CDR2 sequences are MNHEY and SMNVEV (reference sequence). The CDR3 region is CASSEDSLNQPQHF. The CDR3 DNA reads TGTGCCAGCAGCGAAGACAGCCTCAATCAGCCCCAGCATTTT.

V and J are TRBV6-1 and TRBJ1-2, with D uncertain. The CDR3 covers 15 residues. V was clipped by 0 bases and J by 4 bases, with 12 bases between them. Germline V gene sequence: CDR1 MNHNS, CDR2 SASEGT. The CDR3 is CASSEALVSGYGYTF. CDR3 nucleotides: TGTGCCAGCAGTGAAGCGTTGGTGTCCGGCTATGGCTACACCTTC.

The chain joins TRBV10-1 to TRBJ2-1; possibly TRBD1 or TRBD2 for D (6 bases each). The CDR3 is 16 amino acids. Germline CDR1 is WNHNN and CDR2 is SYGVQD (reference sequence). V lost 4 bases and J 3 bases, leaving 16 bases between the germline ends. DNA for the CDR3: TGCGCCAGCAGTGGTCCAGAGGGGGGTATCTACAATGAGCAGTTCTTC. The encoded protein is CASSGPEGGIYNEQFF.

DNA for the CDR3: TGTGCCAGTAGCCAAGGACTAGCGGGACTTATCTACGAGCAGTACTTC. It encodes CASSQGLAGLIYEQYF. The chain is built from TRBV19 and TRBJ2-7; 12 positions match TRBD2. Germline-derived CDR1 and CDR2 are LNHDA and SQIVND (reference sequence). This CDR3 spans 16 amino acids. The junction had 9 bases not matched to a gene; V was cut back by 6 bases and J by 3 bases.

V usage is TRBV27 and J usage is TRBJ1-5; D is perhaps TRBD1 (6 bases). Trimming removed 3 bases from V and 3 bases from J, with 12 bases in between. CDR1 MNHEY and CDR2 SMNVEV come from the germline V gene (reference sequence). This CDR3 region has 15 residues. The CDR3 nucleotides are TGTGCCAGCAGTTTGGGGGGGGGACACAATCAGCCCCAGCATTTT. This codes for CASSLGGGHNQPQHF.

The chain joins TRBV5-4 to TRBJ2-7; 11 nucleotides agree with TRBD2. V trimming: 4 bases; J trimming: 1 base; junction bases outside the gene matches: 7. The V gene's germline CDR1 is SGHNT and CDR2 YYREEE (reference sequence). CDR3 length: 16 amino acids. CDR3 nucleotides: TGTGCCAGCAGCGGAGCTAGCGGGGGGATATCCTACGAGCAGTACTTC. As protein: CASSGASGGISYEQYF.

This chain uses TRBV7-6 with TRBJ1-1; TRBD1 matches 7 bases. Germline assignment: CDR1 SGHVS and CDR2 FNYEAQ. V gave up 4 bases and J gave up 0 bases; unmatched junction bases: 8. This CDR3 is built from 16 residues. CDR3 coding DNA: TGTGCCAGCAGCTCTGGGACAGCCAACATGAACACTGAAGCTTTCTTT. Translation gives CASSSGTANMNTEAFF.

The J gene is TRBJ1-5, the V gene TRBV3-1 (or the pseudogene TRBV3-2), with a weak D call TRBD1 (5 bases). Germline values: CDR1 LGHDT, CDR2 YNNKEL (reference sequence). Trimming left V 0 bases short and J 8 bases short, with 8 bases between. CDR3 length equals 13 residues. CDR3 loop: CASSQELGEPQHF. In nucleotides, the CDR3 is TGTGCCAGCAGCCAAGAACTGGGGGAGCCCCAGCATTTT.

A single count supports this clone. The chain links TRBV6-5 to TRBJ1-2, with 9 bases lining up with TRBD1. The trim removed 2 bases at V and 5 bases at J, leaving 6 bases unmatched. Germline CDR1 is MNHEY and CDR2 is SVGAGI. The CDR3 is made up of 15 amino acids. The CDR3 DNA reads as TGTGCCAGCAGTTACGGACAGGGGTCTACATATGGCTACACCTTC. Translated: CASSYGQGSTYGYTF.

V and J are TRBV6-5 and TRBJ1-4; D may be TRBD1 (6 bases). Germline-derived CDR1 and CDR2 are MNHEY and SVGAGI. The V gene lost 0 bases and the J gene lost 8 bases, with 13 bases spanning the gap. This CDR3 is 15 amino acids long. The CDR3 DNA is TGTGCCAGCAGTTACTCCGCCAGGGGAGGCGAAAAACTGTTTTTT. Amino acids: CASSYSARGGEKLFF.

V is TRBV25-1 and J is TRBJ1-1; D might be TRBD1 (5 bases). CDR3 length equals 14 residues. CDR1 is MGHDK, CDR2 SYGVNS, per germline. Between the trimmed V and J ends, which lost 4 bases and 1 base, there was a span of 10 bases. In DNA form, the CDR3 reads TGTGCCAGCAGTGGGGGACGGCAGAACACTGAAGCTTTCTTT. It codes for CASSGGRQNTEAFF. The complete variable domain, with remaining parts taken from reference TRBV25-1 and TRBJ1-1, reads EADIYQTPRYLVIGTGKKITLECSQTMGHDKMYWYQQDPGMELHLIHYSYGVNSTEKGDLSSESTVSRIRTEHFPLTLESARPSHTSQYLCASSGGRQNTEAFFGQGTRLTVV.

The rearrangement links TRBV6-6 to TRBJ2-3; the D is unclear. Trimming cost V 2 bases and J 3 bases, with 9 bases left between them. Germline V gives CDR1 MNHNY, CDR2 SVGAGI (reference sequence). This CDR3 is 14 amino acids long. CDR3 protein: CASSYPSRTDTQYF. CDR3 sequence (DNA): TGTGCCAGCAGTTACCCCTCTCGAACAGATACGCAGTATTTT.

The rearrangement uses TRBV3-1 (or the pseudogene TRBV3-2) and TRBJ1-1, with D hard to call. The CDR3 is made up of 13 amino acids. Germline-derived CDR1 and CDR2 are LGHDT and YNNKEL (reference sequence). Trimming stripped 4 bases from V and 6 bases from J, with 12 bases between. In nucleotides, the CDR3 is TGTGCCAGCAGCCGGTTGGCTTCAGCTGAAGCTTTCTTT. Translation: CASSRLASAEAFF.

For this clone: The same CDR3 arises from other DNA sequences in this sample as well. The chain combines TRBV28 with TRBJ2-7; no firm D call. The ends were cut back, 2 bases at V and 4 bases at J, with 3 bases in the middle. Germline V gene sequence: CDR1 MDHEN, CDR2 SYDVKM. The CDR3 sequence is 11 residues long. CDR3 amino acids: CASSLAYEQYF. The DNA of the CDR3 is TGTGCCAGCAGTTTAGCTTACGAGCAGTACTTC.

This chain links TRBV9 with TRBJ2-4; either TRBD1 or TRBD2 may supply D (5 bases each). Germline V gene data show CDR1 as SGDLS and CDR2 as YYNGEE. V shed 2 bases and J shed 9 bases, with 15 bases lying between them. There are 14 residues in the CDR3. CDR3 protein: CASSVPPGSVIQYF. CDR3 bases: TGTGCCAGCAGCGTCCCTCCAGGGAGTGTCATTCAGTACTTC.

CDR3 loop: CASSASRVTVAEQYF. The DNA of the CDR3 is TGTGCCAGCAGCGCCAGCCGGGTTACCGTTGCCGAGCAGTACTTC. The rearrangement links TRBV9 to TRBJ2-7; D gene ambiguous. V was clipped by 3 bases and J by 6 bases, with 19 bases between them. CDR3 length equals 15 residues. CDR1 SGDLS and CDR2 YYNGEE come from the germline V gene.

V is TRBV4-2 and J is TRBJ2-7; the match to TRBD1 covers 7 bases. Per germline, CDR1 LGHNA and CDR2 YNFKEQ. J was trimmed by 3 bases and V by 4 bases; bases with no gene match: 6. The CDR3 length is 14 residues. This CDR3 is CASSPRQGGYEQYF. In DNA form, the CDR3 reads TGTGCCAGCAGCCCAAGACAGGGTGGCTACGAGCAGTACTTC.

The chain couples TRBV19 to TRBJ2-6; 7 nucleotides match TRBD2. Losses at the gene ends were 3 bases for V and 2 bases for J; bases not matched to a gene: 4. The CDR3 is 16 amino acids. Germline assignment: CDR1 LNHDA and CDR2 SQIVND (reference sequence). The CDR3 DNA sequence: TGTGCCAGTAGTATCGGGGGGTCGGCTGGGGCCAACGTCCTGACTTTC. Its translation: CASSIGGSAGANVLTF.